This passage covers 6 T cell receptor beta chains from one sample sequenced in a study of neurological immune-mediated disorders. As for time point: longitudinal time-point 2. TCRdb redid the calling of the 5' RACE reads with MiXCR, one entry per CDR3 protein. The sample has about 33,000 distinct CDR3 sequences; around an eighth are singletons. The sequenced sample consisted of PBMCs. The receptor set was obtained from a woman in her thirties or forties in good health.

In this sample, this clonotype turned up many times. The chain has TRBV20-1 and TRBJ1-5; D is unresolved. Trimming left V 3 bases short and J 0 bases short, with 18 bases between. The CDR3 runs to 17 residues. Germline CDR1 is DFQATT and CDR2 is SNEGSKA (reference sequence). The CDR3 bases are TGCAGTGCTAGTGGGTCCGGAGCTGGTGGTAGCAATCAGCCCCAGCATTTT. Encoded protein: CSASGSGAGGSNQPQHF.

The sample holds many counts of this clonotype. An end of the junction does not agree with germline; a read error may underlie this. The rearrangement links TRBV12-3 or TRBV12-4 to TRBJ2-1, with 9 nucleotides matching TRBD2. This CDR3 contains 13 residues. In DNA, the CDR3 is TGTTCCAGTACCGCGGGAGGGCCGGTTGAGCAGTTCTTC. Its translation is CSSTAGGPVEQFF.

This clonotype was counted at least ten times. The chain links TRBV6-5 to TRBJ2-1, with 8 bases aligning to TRBD2. This CDR3 region has 16 residues. The V segment lost 6 bases and the J segment 0 bases; nucleotides outside the gene matches: 7. Looked up from germline, CDR1 is MNHEY and CDR2 is SVGAGI. CDR3 DNA: TGTGCCAGCAGGCGGACGGGGGGGAGCTCCTACAATGAGCAGTTCTTC. Its translation is CASRRTGGSSYNEQFF.

The chain joins TRBV5-6 to TRBJ2-5, with D perhaps matching TRBD2 (6 bases). Germline CDR1 SGHDT, CDR2 YYEEEE. This CDR3 is built from 15 residues. V was shortened by 4 bases and J by 5 bases, with 18 bases between the two germline ends. The CDR3 region has the DNA TGTGCCAGCAGCACAGCTAGGAGGGAACTGGAGACCCAGTACTTC. This codes for CASSTARRELETQYF. The complete variable domain, with remaining parts taken from reference TRBV5-6 and TRBJ2-5, reads DAGVTQSPTHLIKTRGQQVTLRCSPKSGHDTVSWYQQALGQGPQFIFQYYEEEERQRGNFPDRFSGHQFPNYSSELNVNALLLGDSALYLCASSTARRELETQYFGPGTRLLVL.

This clonotype was counted many times. The rearrangement uses TRBV6-1 and TRBJ2-5, with no clear D. The germline gives CDR1 MNHNS, CDR2 SASEGT. Trimming removed 3 bases at V and 5 bases at J, with 10 bases between. There are 13 residues in the CDR3. This CDR3 reads CASSDWQKETQYF. CDR3 DNA sequence: TGTGCCAGCAGTGACTGGCAGAAGGAGACCCAGTACTTC.

This clonotype was observed at least ten times. The J gene is TRBJ2-5, the V gene TRBV29-1, with 9 bases fitting TRBD1. With V trimmed by 7 bases and J by 5 bases, 11 bases remained unmatched. The CDR3 is 14 residues long. Germline loops: CDR1 SQVTM, CDR2 ANQGSEA. Here the CDR3 reads CSAGGGTGRETQYF. For the CDR3, the DNA is TGCAGCGCCGGAGGGGGGACAGGGAGGGAGACCCAGTACTTC.